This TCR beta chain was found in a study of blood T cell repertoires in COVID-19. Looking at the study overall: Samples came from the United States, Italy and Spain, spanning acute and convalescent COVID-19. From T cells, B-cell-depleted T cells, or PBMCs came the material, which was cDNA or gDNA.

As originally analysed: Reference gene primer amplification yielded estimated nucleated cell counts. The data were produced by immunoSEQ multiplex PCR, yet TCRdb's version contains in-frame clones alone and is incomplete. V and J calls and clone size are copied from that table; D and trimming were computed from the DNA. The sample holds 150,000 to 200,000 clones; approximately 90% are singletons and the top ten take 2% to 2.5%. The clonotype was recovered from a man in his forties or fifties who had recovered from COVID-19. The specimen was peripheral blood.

The CDR3 is CASSPNPGDTQYF. The CDR3 coding sequence is TGTGCCAGCAGCCCTAATCCGGGAGATACGCAGTATTTT. The chain has TRBV3-1 (or the pseudogene TRBV3-2) and TRBJ2-3; D unresolved. This CDR3 region has 13 residues. Trimming removed 4 bases at V and 5 bases at J, with 10 bases between. Germline CDR1 and CDR2: LGHDT and YNNKEL (reference sequence).